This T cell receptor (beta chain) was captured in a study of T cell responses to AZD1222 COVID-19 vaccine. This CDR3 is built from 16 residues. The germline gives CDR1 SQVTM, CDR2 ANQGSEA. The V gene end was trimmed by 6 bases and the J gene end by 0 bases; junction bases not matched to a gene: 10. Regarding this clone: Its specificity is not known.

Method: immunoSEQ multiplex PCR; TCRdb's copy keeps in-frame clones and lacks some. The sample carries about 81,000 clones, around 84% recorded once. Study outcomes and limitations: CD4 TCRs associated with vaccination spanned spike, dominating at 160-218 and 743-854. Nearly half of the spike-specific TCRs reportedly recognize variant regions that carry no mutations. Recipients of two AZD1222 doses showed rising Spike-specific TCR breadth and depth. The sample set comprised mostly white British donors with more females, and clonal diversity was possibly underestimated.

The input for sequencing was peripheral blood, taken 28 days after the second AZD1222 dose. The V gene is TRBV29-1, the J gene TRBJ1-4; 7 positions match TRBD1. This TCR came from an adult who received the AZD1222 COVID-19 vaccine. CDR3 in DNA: TGCAGCGTCTCCGATGACAGGGATCCAACTAATGAAAAACTGTTTTTT. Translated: CSVSDDRDPTNEKLFF.